Listed here are 25 T cell receptor beta chains from one sample, sequenced in a study of T cells in Graves' hyperthyroidism and ophthalmopathy. The TCR beta CDR3 regions underwent amplification using RNA transcripts as the source. Carried out on the TCR CDR3, a first-round RT-PCR used the HTBI primer set. From the multiplex PCR reads, TCRdb called clonotypes with MiXCR, one entry per CDR3 protein. The sample lists about 640,000 distinct CDR3 sequences, roughly 20% occurring once. Sequenced sample: blood. The origin of the receptors is a man aged 25 to 40 with Graves' ophthalmopathy.

This chain connects TRBV12-3 or TRBV12-4 to TRBJ2-7; TRBD1 agrees at 11 bases. This CDR3 region has 15 residues. J gave up 3 bases and V 3 bases, and 4 bases lay outside the gene matches. CDR3 loop: CASSFWTGGRYEQYF. The CDR3 nucleotides read TGTGCCAGCAGTTTCTGGACAGGGGGCCGCTACGAGCAGTACTTC.

V is TRBV7-9 and J is TRBJ2-3; 8 bases match TRBD1. The CDR3 extends over 18 amino acids. Germline V lookup: CDR1 SEHNR, CDR2 FQNEAQ (reference sequence). J was trimmed by 2 bases and V by 5 bases; bases with no gene match: 15. The CDR3 spells CASSPSHGQGGLTDTQYF. CDR3 DNA: TGTGCCAGCAGCCCCTCTCATGGACAGGGAGGCCTCACAGATACGCAGTATTTT.

V usage is TRBV2 and J usage is TRBJ2-3; 7 bases align to TRBD2. This CDR3 is built from 12 residues. V dropped 5 bases and J dropped 11; count of bases not matched to a gene: 7. Germline assignment: CDR1 SNHLY and CDR2 FYNNEI. This CDR3 reads CASSRDYPEQYF. CDR3 nucleotide sequence: TGTGCCAGCAGTCGGGACTACCCCGAGCAGTATTTT. Complete variable domain (other parts from reference TRBV2 and TRBJ2-3): EPEVTQTPSHQVTQMGQEVILRCVPISNHLYFYWYRQILGQKVEFLVSFYNNEISEKSEIFDDQFSVERPDGSNFTLKIRSTKLEDSAMYFCASSRDYPEQYFGPGTRLTVL.

There are a few counts of this clonotype. The chain employs TRBV11-2 and TRBJ2-7; D is possibly TRBD2 (6 bases). The germline gives CDR1 SGHAT, CDR2 FQNNGV. V lost 1 base to trimming and J lost 2 bases, with 9 bases between them. There are 14 residues in the CDR3. The CDR3 sequence is CASSLVAVAYEQYF. CDR3 coding DNA: TGTGCCAGCAGCTTAGTAGCGGTAGCCTACGAGCAGTACTTC.

In its sample, this clonotype was seen many times. This chain connects TRBV28 to TRBJ2-1, with D hard to call. The CDR3 sequence is 12 residues long. Looked up from germline, CDR1 is MDHEN and CDR2 is SYDVKM. Trimming removed 5 bases at V and 4 bases at J, with 6 bases between. The CDR3 is CASSLPYNEQFF. The CDR3 coding sequence is TGTGCCAGCAGTCTCCCGTACAATGAGCAGTTCTTC.

This clonotype was observed at least ten times. The chain links TRBV2 to TRBJ1-3; D possibly corresponds to TRBD1 (5 bases). Between the trimmed V and J ends, which lost 8 bases and 0 bases, there was a span of 20 bases. CDR1 is SNHLY and CDR2 is FYNNEI in the germline V gene. The CDR3 covers 17 residues. The CDR3 sequence: CASGRGFGGNSGNTIYF. For the CDR3, the DNA is TGTGCCAGCGGACGGGGCTTTGGGGGGAACTCTGGAAACACCATATATTTT.

V and J are TRBV12-3 or TRBV12-4 and TRBJ2-1; 7 bases map to TRBD2. This CDR3 has 15 amino acids. Trimming took 10 bases from V and 8 from J; bases not matched to a gene: 17. CDR3 coding DNA: TGTGCCATCTTACGGAGGACTAGGTGGGACGATGAGCAGTTCTTC. Translating gives CAILRRTRWDDEQFF.

This clonotype was detected only a few times. The chain has TRBV6-2 or TRBV6-3 and TRBJ2-1; 7 nucleotides line up with TRBD2. Germline V gene data show CDR1 as MNHEY and CDR2 as SVGEGT. The J segment lost 9 bases and the V segment lost 5 bases, leaving 19 bases of the junction unmatched. The CDR3 spans 17 residues. The CDR3 loop reads CASSPGRGAGASGEQFF. The CDR3 bases are TGTGCCAGCAGTCCCGGGCGGGGCGCGGGAGCATCTGGTGAGCAGTTCTTC.

The chain has TRBV25-1 and TRBJ1-4, with D possibly being TRBD1 (5 bases). This CDR3 contains 15 residues. Trimming stripped 3 bases from V and 0 bases from J, with 8 bases between. Germline V gene lookup returns CDR1 MGHDK and CDR2 SYGVNS. The CDR3 DNA sequence: TGTGCCAGCAGTGAGGCCAGGGCAACTAATGAAAAACTGTTTTTT. It is translated as CASSEARATNEKLFF.

The chain has TRBV28 and TRBJ1-6; D possibly corresponds to TRBD1 (5 bases). This CDR3 region has 13 residues. V was shortened by 4 bases and J by 7 bases, with 8 bases between the two germline ends. Germline CDR1 reads MDHEN; CDR2 reads SYDVKM. The CDR3 is CASSYSGNSPLHF. CDR3 bases: TGTGCCAGCAGTTATTCAGGGAATTCACCCCTCCACTTT.

This clonotype appeared a few times. The rearrangement uses TRBV30 and TRBJ1-5; a possible D gene is TRBD1 (6 bases). CDR1 is GTSNPN, CDR2 SVGIG, per germline (reference sequence). The V end lost 0 bases, the J end lost 7 bases, and 25 bases lay between the germline ends. The CDR3 is made up of 18 amino acids. CDR3 residues: CAWSVPGGARGREQPQHF. The CDR3 DNA reads as TGTGCCTGGAGTGTACCGGGTGGGGCCAGGGGACGGGAACAGCCCCAGCATTTT. Supplemented by reference TRBV30 and TRBJ1-5, the full variable domain reads SQTIHQWPATLVQPVGSPLSLECTVEGTSNPNLYWYRQAAGRGLQLLFYSVGIGQISSEVPQNLSASRPQDRQFILSSKKLLLSDSGFYLCAWSVPGGARGREQPQHFGDGTRLSIL.

The chain carries TRBV5-1 and TRBJ1-1, with TRBD1 matching over 7 bases. Per germline, CDR1 SGHRS and CDR2 YFSETQ. The CDR3 is 15 amino acids. Trimming cost V 3 bases and J 0 bases; bases outside gene matches: 5. CDR3 sequence (DNA): TGCGCCAGCAGCTGGGACAGCGCGATGAACACTGAAGCTTTCTTT. It specifies CASSWDSAMNTEAFF.

This clonotype was seen ten or more times. This rearrangement joins TRBV7-9 to TRBJ2-1; D not certain. Trimming took 2 bases from V and 5 from J, leaving 10 bases between them. The CDR3 has 14 residues. Germline lookup yields CDR1 SEHNR and CDR2 FQNEAQ (reference sequence). The CDR3 loop reads CASSLSGLNNEQFF. For the CDR3, the DNA is TGTGCCAGCAGCTTATCGGGCCTCAACAATGAGCAGTTCTTC. Looking up the rest from reference TRBV7-9 and TRBJ2-1 gives the full variable domain: DTGVSQNPRHKITKRGQNVTFRCDPISEHNRLYWYRQTLGQGPEFLTYFQNEAQLEKSRLLSDRFSAERPKGSFSTLEIQRTEQGDSAMYLCASSLSGLNNEQFFGPGTRLTVL.

In its sample, this clonotype was seen once. CDR3 in DNA: TGTGCCAGCACGCTGGGGGATGAGCAGTTCTTC. This codes for CASTLGDEQFF. The V and J genes are TRBV28 and TRBJ2-1; D is possibly TRBD1 or TRBD2 (5 bases each). This CDR3 spans 11 amino acids. Germline-derived CDR1 and CDR2 are MDHEN and SYDVKM. Between the trimmed V and J ends, which lost 7 bases and 8 bases, there was a span of 9 bases.

CDR3 amino acids: CASSDQIWREGEIPGELFF. The CDR3 coding sequence is TGCGCCAGCAGTGATCAGATTTGGCGGGAGGGCGAGATCCCCGGGGAGCTGTTTTTT. This chain joins TRBV10-1 and TRBJ2-2, with 9 bases identical to TRBD2. CDR3 length equals 19 residues. CDR1 WNHNN and CDR2 SYGVQD come from the germline V gene (reference sequence). V trimming: 3 bases; J trimming: 6 bases; junction bases outside the gene matches: 17.

The chain uses TRBV5-4 and TRBJ1-5; D is unresolved. Germline V gene sequence: CDR1 SGHNT, CDR2 YYREEE (reference sequence). Trimming removed 6 bases at V and 0 bases at J, with 31 bases between. The CDR3 loop spans 21 amino acids. In nucleotides, the CDR3 is TGTGCCAGCAACCGGTTCCCAATTTCGGACCCCTCCCTATCTAGCAATCAGCCCCAGCATTTT. Protein: CASNRFPISDPSLSSNQPQHF. The full variable domain, with the rest looked up from reference TRBV5-4 and TRBJ1-5, is ETGVTQSPTHLIKTRGQQVTLRCSSQSGHNTVSWYQQALGQGPQFIFQYYREEENGRGNFPPRFSGLQFPNYSSELNVNALELDDSALYLCASNRFPISDPSLSSNQPQHFGDGTRLSIL.

This clonotype has a handful of counts. J is TRBJ2-1 and V is TRBV20-1; TRBD2 matches at 8 bases. Looked up from germline, CDR1 is DFQATT and CDR2 is SNEGSKA (reference sequence). Trimming at V came to 5 bases and at J to 4 bases, leaving 19 bases not matched to a gene. The CDR3 has 18 residues. CDR3 in DNA: TGCAGTGCTGGTAGCGGGAATTTGAAAAGGAGGTTTTACAATGAGCAGTTCTTC. Translation: CSAGSGNLKRRFYNEQFF.

This clonotype has just a few counts. The chain recombines TRBV25-1 with TRBJ1-1; 7 bases are shared with TRBD1. The germline CDR1 and CDR2 sequences are MGHDK and SYGVNS. The CDR3 spans 14 residues. J was trimmed by 4 bases and V by 5 bases; bases with no gene match: 7. As DNA, the CDR3 is TGTGCCAGCAGTCATCAGGGGGGGGGCACTGAAGCTTTCTTT. Its protein product is CASSHQGGGTEAFF.

The chain links TRBV9 to TRBJ2-1, with D possibly being TRBD2 (5 bases). Germline CDR1 SGDLS, CDR2 YYNGEE. The CDR3 loop spans 12 amino acids. V lost 2 bases and J 9 bases, leaving 9 bases between the germline ends. Here the CDR3 reads CASSVGVTEQFF. DNA for the CDR3: TGTGCCAGCAGCGTGGGAGTCACTGAGCAGTTCTTC.

Many counts were recorded for this clonotype. The rearrangement joins TRBV5-1 to TRBJ1-5; D ambiguous. CDR1 is SGHRS and CDR2 is YFSETQ in the germline V gene. The V gene lost 0 bases and the J gene lost 5 bases, with 12 bases spanning the gap. The CDR3 is 15 amino acids. The CDR3 DNA reads TGCGCCAGCAGCTTGGAGGGCCTACAACATCAGCCCCAGCATTTT. Protein: CASSLEGLQHQPQHF. The full variable domain, its missing parts supplied by reference TRBV5-1 and TRBJ1-5, is KAGVTQTPRYLIKTRGQQVTLSCSPISGHRSVSWYQQTPGQGLQFLFEYFSETQRNKGNFPGRFSGRQFSNSRSEMNVSTLELGDSALYLCASSLEGLQHQPQHFGDGTRLSIL.

This clonotype has only a few counts. The gene calls are TRBV4-1 and TRBJ2-1; 9 bases map to TRBD1. The CDR3 totals 18 residues. Germline assignment: CDR1 MGHRA and CDR2 YSYEKL. Losses at the gene ends were 3 bases for V and 0 bases for J; bases not matched to a gene: 9. CDR3 amino acids: CASSHGQGFSSSYNEQFF. CDR3 coding DNA: TGCGCCAGCAGCCACGGACAGGGGTTCTCGAGCTCCTACAATGAGCAGTTCTTC.

The chain has TRBV5-1 and TRBJ1-1, with 7 bases lining up with TRBD1. CDR3 length: 15 residues. The trim removed 6 bases at V and 1 base at J, leaving 9 bases unmatched. Germline V gene data show CDR1 as SGHRS and CDR2 as YFSETQ. The CDR3 loop reads CASNRDSLPNTEAFF. CDR3 sequence (DNA): TGCGCCAGCAACCGGGACAGCCTACCGAACACTGAAGCTTTCTTT.

This clonotype appeared a few times. The chain couples TRBV13 to TRBJ1-2, with no clear D. There are 13 residues in the CDR3. V was cut by 0 bases and J by 6 bases, with 8 bases left in between. Looked up from germline, CDR1 is PRHDT and CDR2 is FYEKMQ (reference sequence). The CDR3 DNA sequence: TGTGCCAGCAGCTTAGGGCAGGTCAATGGCTACACCTTC. Amino acids: CASSLGQVNGYTF. The entire variable domain, with the rest obtained from reference TRBV13 and TRBJ1-2, is as follows: AAGVIQSPRHLIKEKRETATLKCYPIPRHDTVYWYQQGPGQDPQFLISFYEKMQSDKGSIPDRFSAQQFSDYHSELNMSSLELGDSALYFCASSLGQVNGYTFGSGTRLTVV.

The chain recombines TRBV5-1 with TRBJ2-2; no reliable D call. Trimming cost V 4 bases and J 6 bases, with 13 bases left between them. In germline, CDR1 is SGHRS, CDR2 YFSETQ. CDR3 length equals 14 residues. The CDR3 reads CASSPGSLSGELFF. CDR3 nucleotide sequence: TGCGCCAGCAGCCCCGGGTCTCTCTCCGGGGAGCTGTTTTTT.

This clonotype was counted at least ten times. The J gene is TRBJ2-1, the V gene TRBV7-3; TRBD2 matches 8 bases. The CDR3 spans 11 residues. Germline-derived CDR1 and CDR2 are SGHTA and FQGTGA. The V and J ends lost 8 bases and 7 bases, in that order; junction bases with no gene match: 1. The CDR3: CASGTSNEQFF. CDR3 nucleotides: TGTGCCAGCGGGACTAGTAATGAGCAGTTCTTC.